The next 14 T cell receptor beta chains were all read from a single sample in a study of beta chain features in type 1 diabetes. General study results and limits: All four CD4+ subsets from Type 1 diabetes patients carried moderately but significantly shorter TCRB CDR3s.

For these receptors, no antigen is known. The entirety of the isolated RNA underwent reverse transcription, so expressed TCRB transcripts were sequenced. TCRdb's table, derived via immunoSEQ multiplex PCR, lists solely in-frame clones and lacks some. This table holds a few hundred thousand clones, roughly 12% found once. Sequenced material: naive CD4+ T cells from blood. These receptors all come from a woman between 18 and 29 years old with type 1 diabetes.

This clone occurred a few times. This chain uses TRBV28 with TRBJ1-1; a weak D match, TRBD1 (6 bases). From germline, CDR1 is MDHEN and CDR2 SYDVKM. This CDR3 comprises 14 residues. Trimming pared 8 bases from V and 1 base from J, leaving 14 bases between. The CDR3 here is CASGYRTANTEAFF. The CDR3 DNA is TGTGCCAGCGGGTATAGGACAGCGAACACTGAAGCTTTCTTT.

The V gene is TRBV4-1, the J gene TRBJ2-1; 7 bases line up with TRBD2. V was clipped by 2 bases and J by 6 bases; unmatched bases: 7. This CDR3 has 15 amino acids. CDR1 is MGHRA, CDR2 YSYEKL, per germline. CDR3: CASSQPLTSPNEQFF. DNA for the CDR3: TGCGCCAGCAGCCAACCTCTGACTAGCCCCAATGAGCAGTTCTTC.

This clone was counted a few times. The V call is TRBV28, the J call TRBJ1-5; 7 bases align to TRBD1. With V trimmed by 5 bases and J by 5 bases, 6 bases remained unmatched. This CDR3 is built from 14 residues. Germline V CDR1 and CDR2: MDHEN, SYDVKM. The CDR3 is CASSKPGTDQPQHF. CDR3 sequence (DNA): TGTGCCAGCAGTAAACCCGGGACAGATCAGCCCCAGCATTTT.

The V and J genes are TRBV2 and TRBJ1-6; D is perhaps TRBD1 (6 bases). Looked up from germline, CDR1 is SNHLY and CDR2 is FYNNEI. V dropped 4 bases and J dropped 6 bases, with 10 bases sitting between them. This CDR3 contains 14 residues. The CDR3 nucleotides read TGTGCCAGCAGTGGTGGCAGGGGTAATTCACCCCTCCACTTT. Protein product: CASSGGRGNSPLHF.

The CDR3 sequence: CASSDRQGGRQHF. The CDR3 bases are TGTGCCAGCAGTGATCGGCAAGGGGGTCGACAGCATTTT. The chain links TRBV25-1 to TRBJ1-5; D might be TRBD1 (6 bases). The V gene's germline CDR1 is MGHDK and CDR2 SYGVNS. This CDR3 contains 13 residues. Trimming took off 3 bases at V and 13 bases at J, with 16 bases between the two ends.

This clone was picked up a small number of times. The chain uses TRBV9 and TRBJ2-3; TRBD1 aligns across 7 bases. The germline V gene has CDR1 SGDLS and CDR2 YYNGEE. CDR3 length: 15 amino acids. V shed 0 bases and J 0 bases; nucleotides not matched to a gene: 1. Written as DNA, the CDR3 is TGTGCCAGCAGCGTAGTGGGACAGAGCACAGATACGCAGTATTTT. It is translated as CASSVVGQSTDTQYF.

This clone was found a few times. The chain joins TRBV7-9 to TRBJ2-5; TRBD1 matches 7 bases. The CDR3 is made up of 16 amino acids. Germline lookup yields CDR1 SEHNR and CDR2 FQNEAQ (reference sequence). With 4 bases clipped from V and 0 bases from J, the junction kept 8 bases outside the gene matches. In DNA form, the CDR3 reads TGTGCCAGCAGCTCTTACAGGGGCCCAAACCAAGAGACCCAGTACTTC. The encoded protein is CASSSYRGPNQETQYF.

This clone turned up a few times. The V gene is TRBV7-9, the J gene TRBJ2-7; D is possibly TRBD1 (6 bases). Trimming shortened V by 4 bases and J by 7 bases, and 17 bases separated the two germline ends. The CDR3 loop spans 14 amino acids. Germline V gene lookup returns CDR1 SEHNR and CDR2 FQNEAQ (reference sequence). Here the CDR3 reads CASSSGTGMWEQYF. Written as DNA, the CDR3 is TGTGCCAGCAGCTCGGGAACAGGGATGTGGGAGCAGTACTTC.

The chain carries TRBV23-1 and TRBJ2-7, with a possible D match to TRBD2 (6 bases). TRBV23-1 carries the ORF label, with uncertain function. The V end was cut by 4 bases, the J end by 3 bases, with 16 bases between. The CDR3 loop spans 15 amino acids. CDR3 amino acids: CASSRIREWGYEQYF. CDR3 coding DNA: TGCGCCAGCAGTCGCATCCGGGAGTGGGGCTACGAGCAGTACTTC.

V is TRBV29-1 and J is TRBJ1-1, with D unclear. Germline values: CDR1 SQVTM, CDR2 ANQGSEA. The CDR3 extends over 13 amino acids. The ends were cut back, 7 bases at V and 6 bases at J, with 18 bases in the middle. The CDR3 DNA follows: TGCAGCGCTAAGGGCCGGTGGGAGGCTGAAGCTTTCTTT. This gives the protein CSAKGRWEAEAFF.

There are a few counts of this clone. The same CDR3 can be traced to other DNA sequences in this sample. The genes are TRBV7-9 and TRBJ1-1; D is ambiguous. The CDR3 is 12 amino acids. Germline V lookup: CDR1 SEHNR, CDR2 FQNEAQ (reference sequence). Trimming took off 1 base at V and 4 bases at J, with 4 bases between the two ends. The CDR3 spells CASSLGSTEAFF. The CDR3 DNA reads as TGTGCCAGCAGCTTAGGGAGCACTGAAGCTTTCTTT.

The rearrangement uses TRBV27 and TRBJ2-7, with D perhaps matching TRBD1 (5 bases). CDR3 size: 14 residues. V lost 3 bases and J lost 0, with 9 bases in between. CDR1 MNHEY and CDR2 SMNVEV come from the germline V gene (reference sequence). CDR3 amino acids: CASSFDDSSYEQYF. CDR3 nucleotide sequence: TGTGCCAGCAGTTTCGACGACAGCTCCTACGAGCAGTACTTC.

In its sample, this clone was seen a few times. The genes are TRBV4-1 and TRBJ2-3, with 13 bases aligning to TRBD2. V shed 3 bases, J shed 11 bases, and the junction held 11 bases outside the gene matches. Germline V lookup: CDR1 MGHRA, CDR2 YSYEKL. This CDR3 has 16 residues. CDR3 in amino acids: CASSQKRLAGGLEQYF. The CDR3 nucleotides are TGCGCCAGCAGCCAGAAGAGACTAGCGGGGGGATTGGAGCAGTATTTT.

The chain joins TRBV7-3 to TRBJ2-2; 9 bases align to TRBD1. The V and J ends lost 3 bases and 7 bases, in that order; junction bases with no gene match: 3. This CDR3 region has 14 residues. Germline assignment: CDR1 SGHTA and CDR2 FQGTGA. The CDR3 reads CASSLGQGHGELFF. In DNA form, the CDR3 reads TGTGCCAGCAGCTTGGGACAGGGTCACGGGGAGCTGTTTTTT.